A single sample gave rise to the 5 T cell receptor beta chains below, sequenced in a study of shared clonotypes between healthy human individuals. Profiled with immunoSEQ multiplex PCR; TCRdb holds only in-frame clones, not every one. The sample lists a few million clones, less than 95% occurring once. The sequencing input was naive CD4+ T cells from PBMCs. The subset is: CD45RA+ positively selected. All receptors come from a man aged 18 to 30 in good health. Some clones in this sample may be carry-over from other donors' samples.

The chain joins TRBV5-1 to TRBJ1-4; 9 nucleotides match TRBD1. CDR1 SGHRS and CDR2 YFSETQ come from the germline V gene. This CDR3 has 15 amino acids. The V gene end was trimmed by 4 bases and the J gene end by 8 bases; junction bases not matched to a gene: 9. CDR3 sequence reads: CASSLGTGQREKLFF. The CDR3 nucleotides read TGCGCCAGCAGCCTGGGGACAGGGCAACGAGAAAAACTGTTTTTT.

This chain uses TRBV28 with TRBJ1-4, with a possible D match to TRBD1 (6 bases). This CDR3 has 15 residues. The germline CDR1 and CDR2 sequences are MDHEN and SYDVKM. V lost 2 bases, J lost 7 bases, and 14 bases lay in between. As DNA, the CDR3 is TGTGCCAGCAGTTTAAGGGGCAGGGGCCCTGAAAAACTGTTTTTT. It encodes CASSLRGRGPEKLFF.

The CDR3 loop is CASSLWVAGENEQFF. The CDR3, as DNA: TGCGCCAGCAGCTTGTGGGTTGCTGGAGAAAATGAGCAGTTCTTC. V gene TRBV5-1 combines with J gene TRBJ2-1; D gene ambiguous. The V end was cut by 1 base, the J end by 7 bases, with 15 bases between. Germline-derived CDR1 and CDR2 are SGHRS and YFSETQ. The CDR3 is 15 residues long. The entire variable domain, with the rest obtained from reference TRBV5-1 and TRBJ2-1, is as follows: KAGVTQTPRYLIKTRGQQVTLSCSPISGHRSVSWYQQTPGQGLQFLFEYFSETQRNKGNFPGRFSGRQFSNSRSEMNVSTLELGDSALYLCASSLWVAGENEQFFGPGTRLTVL.

The CDR3 is CASSLEGFGREAAKNIQYF. The CDR3 DNA reads TGTGCCAGCAGCTTGGAAGGGTTCGGAAGAGAGGCAGCCAAAAACATTCAGTACTTC. The chain joins TRBV5-4 to TRBJ2-4, with no clear D. The germline V gene encodes CDR1 SGHNT and CDR2 YYREEE (reference sequence). This CDR3 has 19 amino acids. With 0 bases removed from V and 0 bases from J, the gap between germline ends came to 19 bases.

CDR3 sequence reads: CASSNLGGGELFF. The CDR3 DNA sequence: TGTGCCAGCAGCAACCTCGGGGGCGGGGAGCTGTTTTTT. The V gene is TRBV11-3, the J gene TRBJ2-2; D might be TRBD2 (6 bases). V lost 5 bases and J 7 bases, leaving 11 bases between the germline ends. The germline gives CDR1 SGHNT, CDR2 YENEEA. The CDR3 spans 13 residues.